These T cell receptor beta chains were read from a single sample in a study of Ad26.COV2.S vaccination and SARS-CoV-2 variants. The table came from immunoSEQ multiplex PCR; TCRdb's copy has only in-frame clones and leaves some out. The sample holds 300,000 to 400,000 clones, 85% to 90% seen once. The specimen comprised peripheral blood, sampled in a trial of Ad26.COV2.S vaccine versus placebo. The receptors originated from a person aged 18-60 years who received the Ad26.COV2.S COVID-19 vaccine or a placebo. Both conserved end residues are part of each CDR3. D genes are given only for firm matches. Where a row states a size, it is once, few, many or the class of an expanded clone; other rows omit it.

v_call	d_call	clone_size	j_call	cdr3_nt	cdr3_aa
TRBV7-2	.	.	TRBJ1-2	TGTGCCAGCAGCTTAAACAGGGCCGACTATGGCTACACCTTC	CASSLNRADYGYTF
TRBV7-2	TRBD1	.	TRBJ1-4	TGTGCCAGCAGCTCCTTTTCACAGGGGGCCGGGGAAAAACTGTTTTTT	CASSSFSQGAGEKLFF
TRBV9	.	.	TRBJ2-7	TGTGCCAGCAGCGTAGGGGCAGAGGGAGACGAGCAGTACTTC	CASSVGAEGDEQYF
TRBV5-1	TRBD2	once	TRBJ2-2	TGCGCCAGCAGCTTACGGGGGGAAAACACCGGGGAGCTGTTTTTT	CASSLRGENTGELFF
TRBV9	TRBD2	.	TRBJ2-5	TGTGCCAGCAGCGTAGGACTAGCGGGAGCGGGAGAGACCCAGTACTTC	CASSVGLAGAGETQYF
TRBV28	.	.	TRBJ2-7	TGTGCCAGCAGTTTACCAGGGAGCTCCTACGAGCAGTACTTC	CASSLPGSSYEQYF
TRBV5-1	.	.	TRBJ2-7	TGCGCCAGCAGCGAAGGGGTCGAGCAGTACTTC	CASSEGVEQYF
TRBV7-2	TRBD1	.	TRBJ2-7	TGTGCCAGCAGCTTAGCAGGGACAGGAGATTCCTACGAGCAGTACTTC	CASSLAGTGDSYEQYF
TRBV6-5	TRBD1	.	TRBJ2-5	TGTGCCAGCACCACCGGACAGGGTTTAGAGACCCAGTACTTC	CASTTGQGLETQYF
TRBV30	.	.	TRBJ1-5	TGTGCCTGGAGTCGCGGGAGCAATCAGCCCCAGCATTTT	CAWSRGSNQPQHF
TRBV7-8	.	.	TRBJ2-1	TGTGCCAGCAGCCCGACCGGGAACCTCTACAATGAGCAGTTCTTC	CASSPTGNLYNEQFF
TRBV5-6	TRBD1	.	TRBJ2-5	TGTGCCAGCAGCTTTGGGACAGGGGTACAAGAGACCCAGTACTTC	CASSFGTGVQETQYF
TRBV5-1	.	.	TRBJ1-1	TGCGCCAGCAGCTTGTCGACAGATCGAGGGACTGAAGCTTTCTTT	CASSLSTDRGTEAFF
TRBV2	.	once	TRBJ1-4	TGTGCCAGCAGTGGAAGACATCTGAATGAAAAACTGTTTTTT	CASSGRHLNEKLFF
TRBV12-3/TRBV12-4	.	few	TRBJ1-1	TGTGCCAGCAGTTTATCGGGCACTGAAGCTTTCTTT	CASSLSGTEAFF
TRBV7-6	.	.	TRBJ2-7	TGTGCCAGCAGCCCAAAGGACCAATCTTACGAGCAGTACTTC	CASSPKDQSYEQYF
TRBV7-2	.	.	TRBJ1-1	TGTGCCAGCAGCTTAGTTGGAAACACTGAAGCTTTCTTT	CASSLVGNTEAFF
TRBV9	.	.	TRBJ2-2	TGTGCCAGCAGCGATGGGGGGCTGTACACCGGGGAGCTGTTTTTT	CASSDGGLYTGELFF
TRBV2	TRBD1	.	TRBJ2-2	TGTGCCAGCAGTGAACCCGGGACAGGGCGCGAGCGGAACACCGGGGAGCTGTTTTTT	CASSEPGTGRERNTGELFF
TRBV28	TRBD1	.	TRBJ2-3	TGTGCCAGCAGCCTCAGCCACAGGGGGTGGGATACGCAGTATTTT	CASSLSHRGWDTQYF
TRBV6-5	TRBD2	.	TRBJ2-4	TGTGCCAGCAGTTTCCGTAGCGGGAGGGCGCACATTCAGTACTTC	CASSFRSGRAHIQYF
TRBV13	TRBD1	.	TRBJ2-2	TGTGCCAGCAGCGAAAACAGGGGGTCGGCTGTCACCGGGGAGCTGTTTTTT	CASSENRGSAVTGELFF
TRBV6-5	.	.	TRBJ1-4	TGTGCCAGCAGTTCCGACAGGTCTAATGAAAAACTGTTTTTT	CASSSDRSNEKLFF
TRBV9	.	.	TRBJ2-3	TGTGCCAGCAGCGGACGAACTAGCACTAGCACAGATACGCAGTATTTT	CASSGRTSTSTDTQYF
TRBV27	TRBD1	.	TRBJ2-1	TGTGCCAGCAGTCTAACGTCTACAGGGGGCGGTGAGCAGTTCTTC	CASSLTSTGGGEQFF
TRBV9	.	.	TRBJ2-2	TGTGCCAGCAGCGTTTCGTCCGGGGAGCTGTTTTTT	CASSVSSGELFF
TRBV4-3	TRBD2	.	TRBJ2-5	TGCGCCAGCAGCCAAGATTCGCCTAGCGGGGGAGGAGAGACCCAGTACTTC	CASSQDSPSGGGETQYF
TRBV28	TRBD1	.	TRBJ1-5	TGTGCCAGCAGTCCCCGCTTAAGGGGGCACTTCAATCAGCCCCAGCATTTT	CASSPRLRGHFNQPQHF
TRBV2	TRBD1	.	TRBJ2-2	TGTGCCAGCAGTGATATACTCCGGGACAGCTACACCGGGGAGCTGTTTTTT	CASSDILRDSYTGELFF
TRBV7-9	.	.	TRBJ2-7	TGTGCCAGCACTAGAGGGGAGGACTCTTACGAGCAGTACTTC	CASTRGEDSYEQYF
TRBV2	.	.	TRBJ2-3	TGTGCCAGCCACACAGATACGCAGTATTTT	CASHTDTQYF
TRBV18	.	.	TRBJ1-4	TGTGCCACTCGACAGGCAGAAGAAAAACTGTTTTTT	CATRQAEEKLFF
TRBV24-1	TRBD2	.	TRBJ2-3	TGTGCCACCAGTAGGCGGCCGCGGGAGGGCACAGATACGCAGTATTTT	CATSRRPREGTDTQYF
TRBV15	TRBD1	.	TRBJ1-1	TGTGCCACCAGCAGAGGTACAGGGGGAATAATTCGCACTGAAGCTTTCTTT	CATSRGTGGIIRTEAFF
TRBV5-1	.	.	TRBJ2-5	TGCGCCAGCAGCTTGGCACTAGGGTTAGCGACCCAGTACTTC	CASSLALGLATQYF
TRBV27	.	.	TRBJ1-1	TGTGCCAGCAGACCCTTTCTGGCGATACTGAACACTGAAGCTTTCTTT	CASRPFLAILNTEAFF
TRBV3-1/TRBV3-2	TRBD1	.	TRBJ1-2	TGTGCCAGCAGCCCATCCGGGACAGGTTACTATGGCTACACCTTC	CASSPSGTGYYGYTF
TRBV9	TRBD1	once	TRBJ1-2	TGTGCCAGCAGCGCGGCCCAGGGGGCGGGAGGCTACACCTTC	CASSAAQGAGGYTF
TRBV5-4	TRBD2	once	TRBJ2-2	TGTGCCAGCAGCTCCCAGCGGGGGGCCCCCCCCGGGGAGCTGTTTTTT	CASSSQRGAPPGELFF
TRBV2	.	.	TRBJ1-1	TGTGCCAGCGGCGTCCCGGGGGCCACTGAAGCTTTCTTT	CASGVPGATEAFF
TRBV3-1/TRBV3-2	.	.	TRBJ2-5	TGTGCCAGCAGCCGGGGGCAAGTTCTCGAAGAGACCCAGTACTTC	CASSRGQVLEETQYF
TRBV7-8	.	.	TRBJ1-4	TGTGCCAGCAGCCCCCTCGCCGCGCTGTCTAATGAAAAACTGTTTTTT	CASSPLAALSNEKLFF
TRBV28	TRBD2	.	TRBJ2-7	TGTGCCAGCAGTTTCGGCGGGAGTGAATACGAGCAGTACTTC	CASSFGGSEYEQYF
TRBV7-2	TRBD2	.	TRBJ2-7	TGTGCCAGCAGCTTAGCGGGGCGGACTAGTAAGGGCGAGCAGTACTTC	CASSLAGRTSKGEQYF
TRBV28	.	.	TRBJ2-1	TGTGCCAGCAGTTTAGCGGGCTCGATCAATGAGCAGTTCTTC	CASSLAGSINEQFF
TRBV5-4	TRBD2	once	TRBJ2-7	TGTGCCAGCAGCTCGGGCCCCGGACTAGCGGATTACGAGCAGTACTTC	CASSSGPGLADYEQYF
TRBV2	.	.	TRBJ2-2	TGTGCCAGCGAGGGGTCCCGGTTTGATTACACGAACACCGGGGAGCTGTTTTTT	CASEGSRFDYTNTGELFF
TRBV7-9	.	.	TRBJ1-2	TGTGCCAGCAGCTTACAGGGGAATGGCTACACCTTC	CASSLQGNGYTF
TRBV28	.	.	TRBJ1-1	TGTGCCAGCGTTGGGGCCAGGGAATTGAACACTGAAGCTTTCTTT	CASVGARELNTEAFF
TRBV5-6	TRBD1	.	TRBJ2-3	TGTGCCAGCAGCCTAGGCGGGACAGGGAGCACAGATACGCAGTATTTT	CASSLGGTGSTDTQYF
TRBV7-9	.	.	TRBJ2-2	TGTGCCAGCCGTGGGGGTGGCACCGGGGAGCTGTTTTTT	CASRGGGTGELFF
TRBV15	TRBD2	.	TRBJ2-7	TGTGCCACCAGCAGAGGCAAACGGAGTAGCGGGGGCCTGAGCTCCTACGAGCAGTACTTC	CATSRGKRSSGGLSSYEQYF
TRBV5-4	.	.	TRBJ1-2	TGTGCCAGCAGCTCCACGAACATGGGGGGCGGCTACACCTTC	CASSSTNMGGGYTF
TRBV7-9	.	.	TRBJ2-3	TGTGCCAGCAGCTTGCGGGGCGGAGATACAGATACGCAGTATTTT	CASSLRGGDTDTQYF